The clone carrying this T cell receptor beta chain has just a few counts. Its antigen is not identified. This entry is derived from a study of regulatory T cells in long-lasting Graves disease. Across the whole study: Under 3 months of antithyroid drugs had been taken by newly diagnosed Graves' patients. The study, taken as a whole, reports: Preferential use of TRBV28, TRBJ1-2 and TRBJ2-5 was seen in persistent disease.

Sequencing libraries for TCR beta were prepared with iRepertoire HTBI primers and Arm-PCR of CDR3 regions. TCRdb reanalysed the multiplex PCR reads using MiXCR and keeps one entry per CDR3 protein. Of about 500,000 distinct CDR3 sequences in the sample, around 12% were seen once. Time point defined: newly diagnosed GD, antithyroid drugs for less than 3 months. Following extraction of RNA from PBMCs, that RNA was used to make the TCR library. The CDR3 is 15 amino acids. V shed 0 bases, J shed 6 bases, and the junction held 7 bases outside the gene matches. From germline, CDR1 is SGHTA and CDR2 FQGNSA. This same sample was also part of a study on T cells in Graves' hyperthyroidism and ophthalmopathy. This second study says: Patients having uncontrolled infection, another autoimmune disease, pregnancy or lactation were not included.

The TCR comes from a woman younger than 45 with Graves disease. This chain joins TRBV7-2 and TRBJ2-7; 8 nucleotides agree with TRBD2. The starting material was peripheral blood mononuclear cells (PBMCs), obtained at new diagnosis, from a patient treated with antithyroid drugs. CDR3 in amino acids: CASSLAGTRTGEQYF. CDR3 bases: TGTGCCAGCAGCTTAGCAGGGACTAGAACTGGCGAGCAGTACTTC. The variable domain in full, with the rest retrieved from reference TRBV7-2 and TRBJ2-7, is GAGVSQSPSNKVTEKGKDVELRCDPISGHTALYWYRQSLGQGLEFLIYFQGNSAPDKSGLPSDRFSAERTGGSVSTLTIQRTQQEDSAVYLCASSLAGTRTGEQYFGPGTRLTVT.